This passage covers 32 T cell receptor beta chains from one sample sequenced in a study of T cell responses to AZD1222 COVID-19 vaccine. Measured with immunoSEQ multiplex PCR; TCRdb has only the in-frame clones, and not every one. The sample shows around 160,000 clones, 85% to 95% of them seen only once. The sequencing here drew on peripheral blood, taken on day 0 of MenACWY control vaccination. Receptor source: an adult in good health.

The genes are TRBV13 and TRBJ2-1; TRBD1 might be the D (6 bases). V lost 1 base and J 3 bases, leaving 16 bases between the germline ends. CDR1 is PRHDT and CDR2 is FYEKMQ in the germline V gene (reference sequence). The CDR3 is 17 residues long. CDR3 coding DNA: TGTGCCAGCAGCTTAGTAGCGACAGGATTGCTCTACAATGAGCAGTTCTTC. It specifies CASSLVATGLLYNEQFF. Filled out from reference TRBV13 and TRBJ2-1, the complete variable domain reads AAGVIQSPRHLIKEKRETATLKCYPIPRHDTVYWYQQGPGQDPQFLISFYEKMQSDKGSIPDRFSAQQFSDYHSELNMSSLELGDSALYFCASSLVATGLLYNEQFFGPGTRLTVL.

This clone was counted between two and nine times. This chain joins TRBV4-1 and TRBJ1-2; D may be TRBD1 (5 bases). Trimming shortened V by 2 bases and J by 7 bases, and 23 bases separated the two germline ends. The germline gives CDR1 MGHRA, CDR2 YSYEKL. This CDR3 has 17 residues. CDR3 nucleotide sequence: TGCGCCAGCAGCCAACCCTTCAGGGACTCCCTCTCCTCTGGCTACACCTTC. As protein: CASSQPFRDSLSSGYTF.

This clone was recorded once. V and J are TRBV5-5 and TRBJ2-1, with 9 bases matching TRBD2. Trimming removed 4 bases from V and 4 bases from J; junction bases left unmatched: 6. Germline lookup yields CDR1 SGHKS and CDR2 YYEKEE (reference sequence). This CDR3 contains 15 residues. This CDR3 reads CASSARLAEYNEQFF. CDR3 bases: TGTGCCAGCAGCGCCCGACTAGCGGAGTACAATGAGCAGTTCTTC.

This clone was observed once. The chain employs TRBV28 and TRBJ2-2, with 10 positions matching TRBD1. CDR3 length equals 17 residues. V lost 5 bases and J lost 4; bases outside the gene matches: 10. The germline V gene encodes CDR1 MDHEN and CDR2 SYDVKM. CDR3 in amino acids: CASSPLEDRGSTGELFF. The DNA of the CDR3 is TGTGCCAGCAGTCCCTTGGAGGACAGGGGGTCCACCGGGGAGCTGTTTTTT.

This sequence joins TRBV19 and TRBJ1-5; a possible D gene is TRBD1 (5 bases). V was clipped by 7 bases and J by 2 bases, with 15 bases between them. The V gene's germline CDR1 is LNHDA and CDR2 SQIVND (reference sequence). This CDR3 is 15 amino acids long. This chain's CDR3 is CASKRQSLGNQPQHF. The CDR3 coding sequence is TGTGCCAGTAAACGACAGTCCTTAGGCAATCAGCCCCAGCATTTT.

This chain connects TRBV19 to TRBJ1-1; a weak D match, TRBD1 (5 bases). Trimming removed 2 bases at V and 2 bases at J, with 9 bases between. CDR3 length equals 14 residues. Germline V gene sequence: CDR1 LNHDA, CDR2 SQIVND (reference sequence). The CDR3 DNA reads TGTGCCAGTAGTATACCCGGGGCTAACACTGAAGCTTTCTTT. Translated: CASSIPGANTEAFF.

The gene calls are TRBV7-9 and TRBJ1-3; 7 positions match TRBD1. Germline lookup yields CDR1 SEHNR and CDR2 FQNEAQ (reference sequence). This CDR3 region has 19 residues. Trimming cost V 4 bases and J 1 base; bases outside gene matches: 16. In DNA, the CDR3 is TGTGCCAGCAGCTCGTCCTGGTTGAACAGGGGAGGTTCTGGAAACACCATATATTTT. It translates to CASSSSWLNRGGSGNTIYF.

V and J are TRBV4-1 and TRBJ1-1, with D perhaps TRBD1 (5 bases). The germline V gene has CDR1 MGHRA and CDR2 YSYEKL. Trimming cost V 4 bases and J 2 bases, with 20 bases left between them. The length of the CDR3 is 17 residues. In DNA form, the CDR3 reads TGCGCCAGCAGCCCCGTTCGGACACTAACTATTAACACTGAAGCTTTCTTT. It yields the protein CASSPVRTLTINTEAFF.

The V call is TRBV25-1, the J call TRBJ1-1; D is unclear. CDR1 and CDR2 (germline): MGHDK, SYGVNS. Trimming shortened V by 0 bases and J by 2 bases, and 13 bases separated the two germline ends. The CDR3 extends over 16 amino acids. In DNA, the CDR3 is TGTGCCAGCAGTGAATATGGCAGTCTGGACAACACTGAAGCTTTCTTT. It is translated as CASSEYGSLDNTEAFF. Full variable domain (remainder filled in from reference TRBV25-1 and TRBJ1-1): EADIYQTPRYLVIGTGKKITLECSQTMGHDKMYWYQQDPGMELHLIHYSYGVNSTEKGDLSSESTVSRIRTEHFPLTLESARPSHTSQYLCASSEYGSLDNTEAFFGQGTRLTVV.

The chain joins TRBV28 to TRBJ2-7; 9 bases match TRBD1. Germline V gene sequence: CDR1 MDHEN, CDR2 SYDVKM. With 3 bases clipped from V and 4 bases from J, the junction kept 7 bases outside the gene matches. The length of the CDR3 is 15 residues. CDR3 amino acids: CASSFWDRAIYEQYF. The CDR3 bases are TGTGCCAGCAGTTTCTGGGACAGGGCCATATACGAGCAGTACTTC. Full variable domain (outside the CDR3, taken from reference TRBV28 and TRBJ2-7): DVKVTQSSRYLVKRTGEKVFLECVQDMDHENMFWYRQDPGLGLRLIYFSYDVKMKEKGDIPEGYSVSREKKERFSLILESASTNQTSMYLCASSFWDRAIYEQYFGPGTRLTVT.

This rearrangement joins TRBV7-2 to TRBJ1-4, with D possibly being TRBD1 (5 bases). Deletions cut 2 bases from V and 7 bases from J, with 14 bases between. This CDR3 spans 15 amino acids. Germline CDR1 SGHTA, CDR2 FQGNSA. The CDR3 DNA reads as TGTGCCAGCAGCTTACAGGGAAGTATTAGTGAAAAACTGTTTTTT. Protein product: CASSLQGSISEKLFF.

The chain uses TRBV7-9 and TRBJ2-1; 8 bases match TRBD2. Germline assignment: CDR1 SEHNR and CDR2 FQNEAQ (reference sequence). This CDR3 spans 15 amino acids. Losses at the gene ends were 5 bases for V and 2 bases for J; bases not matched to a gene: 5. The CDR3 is CASSQGSGAYNEQFF. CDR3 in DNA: TGTGCCAGCAGCCAAGGTAGCGGGGCCTACAATGAGCAGTTCTTC.

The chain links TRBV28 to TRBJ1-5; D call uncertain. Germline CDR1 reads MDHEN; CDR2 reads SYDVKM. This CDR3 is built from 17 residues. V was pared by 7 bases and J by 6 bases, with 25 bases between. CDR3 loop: CASTLASRVRIGQPQHF. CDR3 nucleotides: TGTGCCAGCACCCTTGCCAGCCGAGTCAGGATAGGTCAGCCCCAGCATTTT.

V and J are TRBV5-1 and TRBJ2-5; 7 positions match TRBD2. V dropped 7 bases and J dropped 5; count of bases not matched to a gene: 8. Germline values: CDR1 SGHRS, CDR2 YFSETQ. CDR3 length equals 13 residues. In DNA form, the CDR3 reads TGCGCCAGCTCTATGATGGGGGGGGAGACCCAGTACTTC. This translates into CASSMMGGETQYF. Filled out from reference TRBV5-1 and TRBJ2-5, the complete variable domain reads KAGVTQTPRYLIKTRGQQVTLSCSPISGHRSVSWYQQTPGQGLQFLFEYFSETQRNKGNFPGRFSGRQFSNSRSEMNVSTLELGDSALYLCASSMMGGETQYFGPGTRLLVL.

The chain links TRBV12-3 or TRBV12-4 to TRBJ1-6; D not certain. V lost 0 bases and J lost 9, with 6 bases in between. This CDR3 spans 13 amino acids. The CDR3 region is CASSLAGRSPLHF. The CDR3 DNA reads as TGTGCCAGCAGTTTAGCAGGGCGTTCACCCCTCCACTTT.

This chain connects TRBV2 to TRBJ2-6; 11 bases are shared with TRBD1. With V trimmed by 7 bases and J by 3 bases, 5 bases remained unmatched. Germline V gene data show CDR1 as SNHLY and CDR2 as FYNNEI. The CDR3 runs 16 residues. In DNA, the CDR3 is TGTGCCAGCACCAGGGACAGGGGGATTGGGGCCAACGTCCTGACTTTC. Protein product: CASTRDRGIGANVLTF.

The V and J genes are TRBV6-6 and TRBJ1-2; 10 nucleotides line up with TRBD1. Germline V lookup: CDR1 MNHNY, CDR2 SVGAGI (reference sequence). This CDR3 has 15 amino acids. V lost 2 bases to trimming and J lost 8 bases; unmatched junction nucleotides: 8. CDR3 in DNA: TGTGCCAGCAGTTACGAAGGACAGGGGGATAAAGGCTACACCTTC. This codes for CASSYEGQGDKGYTF.

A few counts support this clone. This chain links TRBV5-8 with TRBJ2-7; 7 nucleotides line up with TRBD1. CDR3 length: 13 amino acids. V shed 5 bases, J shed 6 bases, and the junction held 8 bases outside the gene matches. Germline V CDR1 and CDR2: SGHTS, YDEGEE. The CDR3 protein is CASRQTGVREQYF. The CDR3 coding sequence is TGTGCCAGCAGGCAAACAGGGGTACGCGAGCAGTACTTC.

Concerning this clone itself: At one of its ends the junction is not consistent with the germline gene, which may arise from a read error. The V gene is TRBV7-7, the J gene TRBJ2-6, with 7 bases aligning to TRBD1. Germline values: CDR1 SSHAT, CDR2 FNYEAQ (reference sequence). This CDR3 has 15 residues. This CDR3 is CASSPGTAGANVLTF. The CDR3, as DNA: TGTGCTAGCAGCCCAGGGACAGCTGGGGCCAACGTCCTGACTTTC.

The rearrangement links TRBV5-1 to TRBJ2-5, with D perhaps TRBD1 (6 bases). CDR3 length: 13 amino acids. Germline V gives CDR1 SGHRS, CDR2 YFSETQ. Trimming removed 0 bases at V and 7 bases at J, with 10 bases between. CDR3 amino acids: CASSLVQGATQYF. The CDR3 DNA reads TGCGCCAGCAGCTTGGTACAGGGAGCGACCCAGTACTTC.

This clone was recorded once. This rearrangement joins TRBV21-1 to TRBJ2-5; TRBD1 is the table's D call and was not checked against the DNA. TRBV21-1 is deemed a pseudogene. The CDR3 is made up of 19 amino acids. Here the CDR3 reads CASSKGRVSGQGQWETQYF. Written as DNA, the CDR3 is TGTGCCAGCAGCAAAGGTCGGGTGTCAGGACAGGGTCAGTGGGAGACCCAGTACTTC.

The CDR3 loop is CASSLFTSDTQYF. CDR3 DNA sequence: TGTGCCAGCAGTTTATTTACTAGCGATACGCAGTATTTT. The chain recombines TRBV28 with TRBJ2-3, with D perhaps matching TRBD2 (6 bases). V shed 1 base and J shed 6 bases, with 8 bases lying between them. This CDR3 comprises 13 residues. Per germline, CDR1 MDHEN and CDR2 SYDVKM.

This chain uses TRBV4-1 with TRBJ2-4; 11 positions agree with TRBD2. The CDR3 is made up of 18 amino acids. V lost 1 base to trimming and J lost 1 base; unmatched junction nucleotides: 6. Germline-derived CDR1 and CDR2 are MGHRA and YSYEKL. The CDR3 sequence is CASSQGLAGGRAKNIQYF. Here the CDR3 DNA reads TGCGCCAGCAGCCAAGGGCTAGCGGGAGGTCGGGCCAAAAACATTCAGTACTTC.

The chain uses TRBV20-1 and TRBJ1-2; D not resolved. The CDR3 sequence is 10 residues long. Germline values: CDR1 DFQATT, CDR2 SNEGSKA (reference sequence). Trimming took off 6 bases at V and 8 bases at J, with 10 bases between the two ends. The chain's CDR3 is CSAGNEGYTF. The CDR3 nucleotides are TGCAGTGCGGGGAATGAGGGCTACACCTTC.

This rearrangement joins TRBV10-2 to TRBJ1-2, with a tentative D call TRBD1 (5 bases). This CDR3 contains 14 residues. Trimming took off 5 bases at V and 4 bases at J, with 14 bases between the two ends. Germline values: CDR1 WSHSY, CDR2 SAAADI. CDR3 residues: CASSPKGVTYGYTF. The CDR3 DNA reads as TGCGCCAGCAGTCCTAAAGGGGTTACCTATGGCTACACCTTC.

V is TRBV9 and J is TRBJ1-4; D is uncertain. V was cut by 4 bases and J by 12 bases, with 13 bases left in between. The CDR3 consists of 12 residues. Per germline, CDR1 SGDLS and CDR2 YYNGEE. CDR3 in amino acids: CASSLAGKELFF. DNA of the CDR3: TGTGCCAGCAGCTTGGCGGGGAAAGAACTGTTTTTT.

The CDR3 DNA is TGTGCCAGTAGTATAGTCTCGACAGGGACTAGGGCCCAGCATTTT. Protein product: CASSIVSTGTRAQHF. The chain has TRBV19 and TRBJ1-5; TRBD1 matches at 7 bases. Trimming took 1 base from V and 11 from J; bases not matched to a gene: 11. This CDR3 spans 15 amino acids. Germline lookup yields CDR1 LNHDA and CDR2 SQIVND (reference sequence).

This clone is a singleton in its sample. The CDR3 sequence: CASSYRETGAYEQYF. For the CDR3, the DNA is TGTGCCAGCAGTTACAGAGAGACAGGGGCCTACGAGCAGTACTTC. The rearrangement joins TRBV6-2 or TRBV6-3 to TRBJ2-7; 8 nucleotides line up with TRBD1. Germline V gene data show CDR1 as MNHEY and CDR2 as SVGEGT. Trimming took 2 bases from V and 2 from J; bases not matched to a gene: 5. This CDR3 contains 15 residues.

This chain's CDR3 is CASSLAGVGYEQYF. The CDR3 DNA is TGTGCCAGCAGCTTAGCGGGAGTAGGTTACGAGCAGTACTTC. The rearrangement joins TRBV3-1 (or the pseudogene TRBV3-2) to TRBJ2-7; TRBD2 agrees at 9 bases. CDR1 is LGHDT, CDR2 YNNKEL, per germline (reference sequence). Unmatched junction bases numbered 6, after V lost 5 bases and J lost 4 bases. The CDR3 spans 14 residues.

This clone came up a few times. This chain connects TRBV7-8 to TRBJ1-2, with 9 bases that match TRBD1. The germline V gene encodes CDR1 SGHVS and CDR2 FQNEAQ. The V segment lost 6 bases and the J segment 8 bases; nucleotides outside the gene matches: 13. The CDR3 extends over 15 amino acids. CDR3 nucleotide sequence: TGTGCCAGCAGGCTAGGCCCGGGACAGGGAGACGGCTACACCTTC. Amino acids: CASRLGPGQGDGYTF.

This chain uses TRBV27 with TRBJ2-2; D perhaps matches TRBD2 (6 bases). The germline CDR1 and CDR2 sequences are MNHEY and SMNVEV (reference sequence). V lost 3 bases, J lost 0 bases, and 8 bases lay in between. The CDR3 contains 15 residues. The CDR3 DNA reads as TGTGCCAGCAGTTTGAAGCGGGCGAACACCGGGGAGCTGTTTTTT. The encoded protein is CASSLKRANTGELFF.

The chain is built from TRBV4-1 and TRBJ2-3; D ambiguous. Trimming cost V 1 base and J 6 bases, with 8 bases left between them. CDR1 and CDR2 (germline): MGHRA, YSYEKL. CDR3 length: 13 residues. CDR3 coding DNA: TGCGCCAGCAGCCAAGCCCCGGCGGATACGCAGTATTTT. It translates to CASSQAPADTQYF.